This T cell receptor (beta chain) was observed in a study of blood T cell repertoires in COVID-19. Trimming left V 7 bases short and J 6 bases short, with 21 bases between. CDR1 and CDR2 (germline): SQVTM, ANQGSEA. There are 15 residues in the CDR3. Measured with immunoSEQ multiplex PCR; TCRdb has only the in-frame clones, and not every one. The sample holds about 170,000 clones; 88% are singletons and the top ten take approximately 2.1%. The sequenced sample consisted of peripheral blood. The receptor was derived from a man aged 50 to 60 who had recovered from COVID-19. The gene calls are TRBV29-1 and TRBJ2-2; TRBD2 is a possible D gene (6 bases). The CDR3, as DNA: TGCAGCGCCAAATCCGCGGGGTATAAGGCCGGGGAGCTGTTTTTT. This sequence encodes CSAKSAGYKAGELFF.